The T cell receptor beta chain under discussion was sequenced for a study of OX40 agonist ivuxolimab in advanced cancers. About the study: Of the participants, roughly 40% had some prior anti-PD-1, anti-PD-L1 or anti-CTLA-4 therapy, which was allowed.

Germline V lookup: CDR1 SGHTA, CDR2 FQGNSA. This CDR3 spans 14 amino acids. The V end was cut by 5 bases, the J end by 6 bases, with 17 bases between. Produced via immunoSEQ multiplex PCR; TCRdb's table is partial and in-frame only. The data contain some 51,000 clones, 85% to 90% of them singletons. General study points: Circulating CD4+ and CD8+ T cells showed clonal expansion by week 6 at 0.1 to 3.0 mg/kg.

Prior autoimmune disease or systemic immunosuppression barred patients. Remarks on this clone: Its target is unknown.

The sequence was obtained from an adult with an advanced solid tumor such as melanoma, head and neck, liver or kidney cancer. The gene calls are TRBV7-2 and TRBJ2-7; D may be TRBD2 (6 bases). The sequences come from CD4+ or CD8+ T cells sorted from blood, collected in a trial of the OX40 agonist ivuxolimab. The CDR3 reads CASSPLAPGSEQYF. As DNA, the CDR3 is TGTGCCAGCAGCCCTCTAGCGCCAGGGTCCGAGCAGTACTTC.